The 28 T cell receptor beta chains in this list originate from one sample, sequenced in a study of T-cell reconstitution after alpha-beta-depleted transplantation in children. It was with unique molecular identifiers that the TCRbeta library was prepared. TCRdb passed the PCR reads through MiXCR, listing each CDR3 protein once. The table lists fewer than 700,000 distinct CDR3 sequences, 23% of them singletons. Source: PBMCs, mostly from graft donor cells, taken 360 days after TCRalphabeta/CD19-depleted stem cell transplant. The receptors shown here come from a boy younger than two who had a stem cell transplant for acute myeloid leukemia, so the T cells may come from the graft donor.

This clonotype was seen at least ten times. The chain recombines TRBV6-5 with TRBJ2-5; D tentatively fits TRBD1 or TRBD2 (5 bases each). The germline V gene encodes CDR1 MNHEY and CDR2 SVGAGI. There are 14 residues in the CDR3. The germline V and J ends were trimmed by 2 bases and 2 bases, with 9 bases remaining between them. CDR3 in amino acids: CASSYGGSQETQYF. The CDR3 DNA reads as TGTGCCAGCAGTTACGGGGGATCTCAAGAGACCCAGTACTTC.

This clonotype showed up just a few times. The chain couples TRBV12-3 or TRBV12-4 to TRBJ2-1, with TRBD2 identical over 16 bases. The CDR3 length is 15 residues. V trimming: 7 bases; J trimming: 5 bases; junction bases outside the gene matches: 2. CDR3 coding DNA: TGTGCCAGCACCGGGACTAGCGGGGGGGACAATGAGCAGTTCTTC. Amino acid sequence: CASTGTSGGDNEQFF.

DNA of the CDR3: TGTGCCAGCAGTCCCTATAAACAGGGTCGACGAGAGACCCAGTACTTC. As protein: CASSPYKQGRRETQYF. V and J are TRBV6-1 and TRBJ2-5; D might be TRBD1 (6 bases). The CDR3 covers 16 residues. V was shortened by 5 bases and J by 4 bases, with 20 bases between the two germline ends. CDR1 MNHNS and CDR2 SASEGT come from the germline V gene.

The rearrangement joins TRBV12-3 or TRBV12-4 to TRBJ2-5; TRBD1 is a possible D gene (5 bases). V was cut by 4 bases and J by 2 bases, with 11 bases left in between. The CDR3 loop spans 14 amino acids. CDR3 in amino acids: CASSSIGDQETQYF. The CDR3 DNA reads as TGTGCCAGCAGTTCCATAGGGGATCAAGAGACCCAGTACTTC.

This clonotype has more than one count but fewer than ten. V usage is TRBV20-1 and J usage is TRBJ1-1; 7 positions match TRBD1. V was pared by 0 bases and J by 1 base, with 8 bases of the junction left unmatched. This CDR3 is built from 16 residues. The V gene's germline CDR1 is DFQATT and CDR2 SNEGSKA (reference sequence). CDR3 region: CSARDYGGTANTEAFF. Written as DNA, the CDR3 is TGCAGTGCTAGAGATTACGGTGGGACAGCGAACACTGAAGCTTTCTTT.

This rearrangement joins TRBV20-1 to TRBJ2-7, with D possibly matching TRBD2 (7 bases). Trimming shortened V by 0 bases and J by 4 bases, and 19 bases separated the two germline ends. Looked up from germline, CDR1 is DFQATT and CDR2 is SNEGSKA (reference sequence). The CDR3 is 16 amino acids. CDR3 nucleotides: TGCAGTGCTAGAGATGAGGGGGGGACTACGCTATACGAGCAGTACGTC. Amino acid sequence: CSARDEGGTTLYEQYV.

This clonotype was seen a handful of times. The rearrangement uses TRBV20-1 and TRBJ1-5; a weak D match, TRBD1 (5 bases). V lost 5 bases to trimming and J lost 2 bases, with 13 bases between them. The CDR3 totals 14 residues. CDR1 and CDR2 (germline): DFQATT, SNEGSKA (reference sequence). The CDR3 protein is CSAHQGLGNQPQHF. The CDR3 DNA reads TGCAGTGCTCACCAGGGCCTGGGCAATCAGCCCCAGCATTTT.

J is TRBJ1-1 and V is TRBV6-1; D call uncertain. This CDR3 is 11 amino acids long. Trimming left V 1 base short and J 11 bases short, with 8 bases between. Per germline, CDR1 MNHNS and CDR2 SASEGT. The chain's CDR3 is CASSEVSGAFF. The CDR3 region has the DNA TGTGCCAGCAGTGAAGTCTCCGGGGCTTTCTTT.

The chain recombines TRBV4-1 with TRBJ2-3; unclear D gene. Per the germline V gene, CDR1 is MGHRA and CDR2 is YSYEKL. V lost 1 base and J lost 2, with 10 bases in between. The CDR3 covers 15 residues. Written as DNA, the CDR3 is TGCGCCAGCAGCCAAGGTGGAGTGTACACAGATACGCAGTATTTT. Protein: CASSQGGVYTDTQYF.

This chain links TRBV7-9 with TRBJ1-1, with a tentative D call TRBD1 (6 bases). The germline V gene encodes CDR1 SEHNR and CDR2 FQNEAQ (reference sequence). CDR3 length: 13 residues. Trimming pared 7 bases from V and 4 bases from J, leaving 13 bases between. In DNA form, the CDR3 reads TGTGCCAGCACCTTGGACAGAAGCACTGAAGCTTTCTTT. Its translation is CASTLDRSTEAFF.

The chain joins TRBV3-1 to TRBJ2-3, with 9 bases aligning to TRBD2. This CDR3 has 15 residues. Per germline, CDR1 LGHDT and CDR2 YNNKEL (reference sequence). The V gene end was trimmed by 0 bases and the J gene end by 6 bases; junction bases not matched to a gene: 4. DNA for the CDR3: TGTGCCAGCAGCCAAGATTTAGCGGGGGACGATACGCAGTATTTT. This encodes CASSQDLAGDDTQYF.

The chain recombines TRBV5-8 with TRBJ2-2; 9 nucleotides align to TRBD1. V trimming: 4 bases; J trimming: 3 bases; junction bases outside the gene matches: 4. The CDR3 loop spans 15 amino acids. CDR1 is SGHTS, CDR2 YDEGEE, per germline. In nucleotides, the CDR3 is TGTGCCAGCAGCGGGACAGGGCCCCACACCGGGGAGCTGTTTTTT. It yields the protein CASSGTGPHTGELFF.

The chain carries TRBV20-1 and TRBJ2-6, with 10 bases identical to TRBD1. This CDR3 contains 17 residues. Germline CDR1 and CDR2: DFQATT and SNEGSKA (reference sequence). With V trimmed by 7 bases and J by 0 bases, 9 bases remained unmatched. The CDR3 DNA reads TGCAGTGGGGGGGGACAGGGGCTTTCCTCTGGGGCCAACGTCCTGACTTTC. Protein product: CSGGGQGLSSGANVLTF.

There are a few counts of this clonotype. The V gene is TRBV20-1, the J gene TRBJ2-2, with 9 bases lining up with TRBD1. Trimming at V came to 4 bases and at J to 7 bases, leaving 16 bases not matched to a gene. There are 17 residues in the CDR3. Germline loops: CDR1 DFQATT, CDR2 SNEGSKA (reference sequence). The CDR3 loop is CSAKDRGGSALRGELFF. The CDR3 DNA sequence: TGCAGTGCTAAGGACAGGGGCGGTAGTGCCCTGCGCGGGGAGCTGTTTTTT.

The V gene is TRBV28, the J gene TRBJ2-1; the match to TRBD2 covers 14 bases. V gave up 3 bases and J gave up 8 bases; unmatched junction bases: 6. The CDR3 covers 16 residues. In germline, CDR1 is MDHEN, CDR2 SYDVKM. The CDR3 DNA follows: TGTGCCAGCAGTTTTTACGGGACTAGCGGGGGTGATGAGCAGTTCTTC. Its protein is CASSFYGTSGGDEQFF. The whole variable domain, filled in from reference TRBV28 and TRBJ2-1, reads DVKVTQSSRYLVKRTGEKVFLECVQDMDHENMFWYRQDPGLGLRLIYFSYDVKMKEKGDIPEGYSVSREKKERFSLILESASTNQTSMYLCASSFYGTSGGDEQFFGPGTRLTVL.

This clonotype was observed a handful of times. The CDR3 region is CASSLVGGYNTEAFF. The DNA of the CDR3 is TGTGCCAGCAGTTTAGTTGGGGGGTACAACACTGAAGCTTTCTTT. The chain recombines TRBV27 with TRBJ1-1; a possible D gene is TRBD1 (5 bases). Trimming cost V 2 bases and J 2 bases, with 12 bases left between them. Germline assignment: CDR1 MNHEY and CDR2 SMNVEV (reference sequence). The CDR3 is 15 amino acids.

This clonotype was recorded a few times. J is TRBJ2-3 and V is TRBV20-1; maybe TRBD2 (6 bases). Germline V gene data show CDR1 as DFQATT and CDR2 as SNEGSKA (reference sequence). The length of the CDR3 is 15 residues. The V gene lost 0 bases and the J gene lost 3 bases, with 13 bases spanning the gap. The CDR3 reads CSARDRRTNTDTQYF. The CDR3 DNA reads as TGCAGTGCTAGAGACCGTCGGACTAATACAGATACGCAGTATTTT.

In its sample, this clonotype was seen many times. The chain links TRBV24-1 to TRBJ2-3; TRBD2 agrees at 9 bases. This CDR3 region has 17 residues. V shed 0 bases, J shed 2 bases, and the junction held 5 bases outside the gene matches. Germline CDR1 and CDR2: KGHDR and SFDVKD. CDR3 bases: TGTGCCACCAGTGATTTGGATCTAGCGGGGAACACAGATACGCAGTATTTT. Translated: CATSDLDLAGNTDTQYF.

This clonotype has a handful of counts. The chain is built from TRBV27 and TRBJ2-7; D assignment may be TRBD1 or TRBD2 (5 bases each). This CDR3 comprises 12 residues. Trimming left V 1 base short and J 6 bases short, with 7 bases between. From germline, CDR1 is MNHEY and CDR2 SMNVEV (reference sequence). The CDR3 protein is CASSLWDGEQYF. CDR3 DNA: TGTGCCAGCAGTTTATGGGACGGCGAGCAGTACTTC.

There are many counts of this clonotype. This chain uses TRBV7-2 with TRBJ2-7; 9 bases align to TRBD1. The trim removed 1 base at V and 3 bases at J, leaving 4 bases unmatched. In germline, CDR1 is SGHTA, CDR2 FQGNSA. The CDR3 spans 15 residues. CDR3 nucleotides: TGTGCCAGCAGCTTAGAAGGGACAGGGTACTACGAGCAGTACTTC. This sequence encodes CASSLEGTGYYEQYF.

This clonotype occurred once. This rearrangement joins TRBV20-1 to TRBJ2-3; D is ambiguous. Germline CDR1 reads DFQATT; CDR2 reads SNEGSKA (reference sequence). V lost 6 bases to trimming and J lost 6 bases, with 7 bases between them. The length of the CDR3 is 10 residues. The CDR3 region has the DNA TGCAGTGCGGCCGGGGATACGCAGTATTTT. Its protein product is CSAAGDTQYF.

V gene TRBV29-1 combines with J gene TRBJ2-1; 10 nucleotides agree with TRBD2. V lost 8 bases, J lost 2 bases, and 6 bases stayed unmatched. This CDR3 spans 14 amino acids. Germline V gene sequence: CDR1 SQVTM, CDR2 ANQGSEA. CDR3 sequence (DNA): TGCAGCTTCATAGCGGGGGGACCCTACAATGAGCAGTTCTTC. Its translation is CSFIAGGPYNEQFF.

As to this clonotype: A junction end diverges from the germline sequence, so it may reflect a read error. The rearrangement joins TRBV7-9 to TRBJ2-3; D remains unclear. CDR1 is SEHNR, CDR2 FQNEAQ, per germline (reference sequence). The CDR3 has 12 residues. CDR3 nucleotide sequence: TGTGCCAACAGCTTAGGCCTAGGTACGCAGTATTTT. Its translation is CANSLGLGTQYF.

This clonotype has just a few counts. This chain connects TRBV20-1 to TRBJ2-6; D possibly corresponds to TRBD2 (6 bases). Germline V gives CDR1 DFQATT, CDR2 SNEGSKA (reference sequence). V shed 6 bases and J shed 2 bases, with 14 bases lying between them. The CDR3 is 15 residues long. The CDR3 nucleotides are TGCAGTGCCCCAGAGGAGGGTGCTGGGGCCAACGTCCTGACTTTC. As protein: CSAPEEGAGANVLTF.

This chain links TRBV9 with TRBJ2-5; D is uncertain. V dropped 0 bases and J dropped 3 bases, with 6 bases sitting between them. This CDR3 contains 13 residues. Germline CDR1 is SGDLS and CDR2 is YYNGEE. The CDR3: CASSVGPEETQYF. The CDR3 nucleotides are TGTGCCAGCAGCGTAGGACCAGAAGAGACCCAGTACTTC.

This clonotype has just a few counts. A read error may produce the germline difference seen at one junction end. V is TRBV20-1 and J is TRBJ2-5, with a possible D match to TRBD2 (6 bases). Germline V gene sequence: CDR1 DFQATT, CDR2 SNEGSKA (reference sequence). The CDR3 is made up of 17 amino acids. The CDR3 nucleotides read TGCTGTGCTATCCGGGACTCCGTAACCGTGTACCAAGAGACCCAGTACTTC. Protein sequence: CCAIRDSVTVYQETQYF.

This clonotype was counted only a few times. The chain employs TRBV27 and TRBJ2-1, with 8 bases matching TRBD2. V shed 5 bases, J shed 9 bases, and the junction held 9 bases outside the gene matches. Germline CDR1 reads MNHEY; CDR2 reads SMNVEV (reference sequence). The CDR3 covers 14 residues. Here the CDR3 reads CASSGTQRGIEQFF. The CDR3 DNA reads TGTGCCAGCAGTGGGACTCAGCGGGGGATTGAGCAGTTCTTC.

This chain joins TRBV29-1 and TRBJ1-1; no firm D call. CDR3 size: 14 residues. V lost 7 bases and J lost 1, with 16 bases in between. Germline V gene sequence: CDR1 SQVTM, CDR2 ANQGSEA. DNA of the CDR3: TGCAGCGCCGAAATCTGGGTGAGGAACACTGAAGCTTTCTTT. Its protein is CSAEIWVRNTEAFF.